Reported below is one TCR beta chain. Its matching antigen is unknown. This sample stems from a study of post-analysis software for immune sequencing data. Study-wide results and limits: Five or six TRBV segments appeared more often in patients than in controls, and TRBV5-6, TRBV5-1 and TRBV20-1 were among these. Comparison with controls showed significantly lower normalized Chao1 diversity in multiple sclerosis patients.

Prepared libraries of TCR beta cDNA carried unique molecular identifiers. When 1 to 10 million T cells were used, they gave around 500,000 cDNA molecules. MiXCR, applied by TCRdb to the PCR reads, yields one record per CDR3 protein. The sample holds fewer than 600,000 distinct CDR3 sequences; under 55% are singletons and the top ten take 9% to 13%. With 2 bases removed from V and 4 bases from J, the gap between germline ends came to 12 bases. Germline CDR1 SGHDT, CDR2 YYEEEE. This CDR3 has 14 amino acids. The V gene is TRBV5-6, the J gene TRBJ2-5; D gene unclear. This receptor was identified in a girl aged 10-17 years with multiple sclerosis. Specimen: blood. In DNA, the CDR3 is TGTGCCAGCAGCTTAGGTCAGCTTAGAGAGACCCAGTACTTC. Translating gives CASSLGQLRETQYF.